This T cell receptor (beta chain) was documented in a study of blood T cell repertoires in COVID-19. Study information: Spain, Italy and the United States supplied samples that represented acute and convalescent COVID-19. PBMCs, B-cell-depleted T cells, or T cells were the source of the cDNA or gDNA that made up the material.

The CDR3 length is 13 residues. The V gene's germline CDR1 is SNHLY and CDR2 FYNNEI. The germline V and J ends were trimmed by 6 bases and 7 bases, with 15 bases remaining between them. Source study methods: Amplification with reference gene primers provided the estimates of nucleated cell counts. Measured with immunoSEQ multiplex PCR; TCRdb has only the in-frame clones, and not every one. The DNA gave D and trimming, while V, J and clone size come from that table. The repertoire includes 100,000 to 110,000 clones, approximately 80% of them detected once, and around an eighth sits in the top ten. The chain recombines TRBV2 with TRBJ1-1; perhaps TRBD1 as D (5 bases). Sequencing input: peripheral blood. The TCR comes from a man aged 50 or older with active or convalescent COVID-19. The DNA of the CDR3 is TGTGCCAGCAGGCCCCCGGGGGTTGGTGAAGCTTTCTTT. This translates into CASRPPGVGEAFF.